These T cell receptor beta chains were read from a single sample in a study of blood T cell repertoires in COVID-19. Repertoires were generated with immunoSEQ multiplex PCR, while TCRdb's copy carries only in-frame clones and drops some. The sample consists of tens of thousands of clones, roughly 90% of them appearing once. Sequenced material: peripheral blood. All receptors come from a man aged 55 to 70 with acute or convalescent COVID-19. Both conserved end residues are part of each CDR3. D genes are given only for firm matches. Clone size is shown for a subset of rows, as once, few, many or a class of expanded clone.

V gene	J gene	clone size	D gene	CDR3 protein	CDR3 DNA
TRBV5-1	TRBJ2-7	NA	TRBD1	CASSPGQGKQYF	TGCGCCAGCAGCCCAGGACAGGGCAAGCAGTACTTC
TRBV5-8	TRBJ2-6	NA	NA	CASSLEQGSGANVLTF	TGTGCCAGCAGCTTGGAGCAGGGCTCTGGGGCCAACGTCCTGACTTTC
TRBV2	TRBJ2-5	NA	TRBD1	CASSYLRTGWQETQYF	TGTGCCAGCAGCTACCTCCGGACAGGTTGGCAAGAGACCCAGTACTTC
TRBV10-3	TRBJ1-6	NA	TRBD1	CAISDTRGGQGNSPLHF	TGTGCCATCAGTGACACTCGAGGGGGACAGGGGAATTCACCCCTCCACTTT
TRBV7-2	TRBJ2-1	NA	TRBD2	CASSLYPGGLSYNEQFF	TGTGCCAGCAGCTTATACCCGGGAGGGTTGTCCTACAATGAGCAGTTCTTC
TRBV30	TRBJ2-5	NA	TRBD2	CAWSAGTSGAQTQYF	TGTGCCTGGAGTGCCGGGACTAGCGGGGCACAGACCCAGTACTTC
TRBV7-2	TRBJ1-1	NA	TRBD1	CASSLVRTGGSEAFF	TGTGCCAGCAGCTTAGTTAGGACAGGGGGCTCTGAAGCTTTCTTT
TRBV29-1	TRBJ2-2	once	TRBD1	CSVGVTGGYTGELFF	TGCAGCGTTGGGGTGACAGGGGGCTACACCGGGGAGCTGTTTTTT
TRBV7-2	TRBJ2-5	NA	TRBD2	CASSLGASGGQETQYF	TGTGCCAGCAGCTTAGGGGCTAGCGGGGGACAAGAGACCCAGTACTTC
TRBV9	TRBJ1-3	NA	NA	CASSTGTSGNTIYF	TGTGCCAGCAGCACAGGAACCTCTGGAAACACCATATATTTT
TRBV2	TRBJ2-7	NA	TRBD1	CASGSGTGLSYEQYF	TGTGCCAGCGGCTCCGGGACAGGGCTGTCCTACGAGCAGTACTTC
TRBV6-5	TRBJ1-1	few	NA	CASIGQLNTEAFF	TGTGCCAGCATCGGACAGTTGAACACTGAAGCTTTCTTT
TRBV18	TRBJ1-4	NA	NA	CASSTEQGPHYEKLFF	TGTGCCAGCTCAACGGAACAGGGTCCCCACTATGAAAAACTGTTTTTT
TRBV7-2	TRBJ2-7	once	NA	CASIKVTGEGEQYF	TGTGCCAGCATCAAGGTGACAGGGGAGGGAGAGCAGTACTTC
TRBV27	TRBJ2-7	NA	NA	CASSSGLLSSYEQYF	TGTGCCAGCAGTTCGGGACTCCTAAGCTCCTACGAGCAGTACTTC
TRBV5-4	TRBJ1-1	NA	NA	CASSQQGLGDTEAFF	TGTGCCAGCAGCCAACAGGGCCTCGGGGACACTGAAGCTTTCTTT
TRBV12-3/TRBV12-4	TRBJ1-2	few	TRBD1	CASRRDRNYGYTF	TGTGCCAGCAGAAGGGACAGGAACTATGGCTACACCTTC
TRBV11-2	TRBJ2-6	NA	NA	CASSMRTASSGANVLTF	TGTGCCAGCAGCATGAGGACAGCCAGCTCTGGGGCCAACGTCCTGACTTTC
TRBV5-1	TRBJ2-1	NA	TRBD2	CASSRGSGGSNEQFF	TGCGCCAGCAGCCGCGGGAGCGGGGGGTCCAATGAGCAGTTCTTC
TRBV14	TRBJ1-1	NA	NA	CASSQGQTLMNTEAFF	TGTGCCAGCAGCCAAGGACAGACGTTGATGAACACTGAAGCTTTCTTT
TRBV7-3	TRBJ2-7	NA	NA	CASSWTAVGEQYF	TGTGCCAGCAGCTGGACAGCGGTAGGGGAGCAGTACTTC
TRBV6-5	TRBJ1-2	NA	NA	CASSYDGETREDTF	TGTGCCAGCAGTTACGACGGGGAGACGAGGGAGGACACCTTC
TRBV6-2/TRBV6-3	TRBJ1-5	few	TRBD1	CASSYRGGGNQPQHF	TGTGCCAGCAGTTATAGAGGGGGCGGCAATCAGCCCCAGCATTTT